A selection of T cell receptor beta chains follows, all from one sample in a study of blood T cells in healthy people across ages. TCRdb itself ran the 5' RACE reads through MiXCR, one entry per CDR3 protein. Of approximately 850,000 distinct CDR3 sequences in the sample, more than 45% were seen once. Material for sequencing was blood. Receptors were obtained from a man aged 30-40 years in good health. Each CDR3 is given with its conserved first and last residue. D genes are given only for firm matches. Clone size is shown for a subset of rows, as once, few, many or a class of expanded clone.

clone size | J gene | V gene | D gene | CDR3 protein | CDR3 DNA
. | TRBJ2-2 | TRBV12-3/TRBV12-4 | . | CASSPRVPNPPGELFF | TGTGCCAGCAGTCCCCGGGTACCCAATCCCCCCGGGGAGCTGTTTTTT
. | TRBJ2-1 | TRBV7-9 | TRBD2 | CASSQMVGTSDYNEQFF | TGTGCCAGCAGTCAGATGGTCGGGACTAGCGATTACAATGAACAGTTCTTC
many | TRBJ2-5 | TRBV3-1 | TRBD2 | CASSQSGGETQYF | TGCGCCAGCAGCCAGAGCGGGGGAGAGACCCAGTACTTC
. | TRBJ1-2 | TRBV7-9 | . | CASSPGSANGYTF | TGTGCCAGCAGCCCGGGATCTGCGAACGGCTACACCTTC
. | TRBJ1-3 | TRBV5-1 | . | CASSSGSGAPGNTIYF | TGCGCCAGCAGCTCTGGGTCGGGGGCTCCTGGAAACACCATATATTTT
. | TRBJ2-1 | TRBV12-3/TRBV12-4 | TRBD1 | CASSFGGGQGYNEQFF | TGTGCCAGCAGTTTTGGGGGTGGACAGGGTTACAATGAGCAGTTCTTC
. | TRBJ1-2 | TRBV25-1 | . | CASSEVAKGQTYGYTF | TGTGCCAGCAGTGAAGTGGCGAAGGGCCAAACCTATGGCTACACCTTC
. | TRBJ2-5 | TRBV6-1 | TRBD2 | CASIVAGGETQYF | TGTGCCAGCATAGTCGCGGGGGGGGAGACCCAGTACTTC
. | TRBJ2-7 | TRBV20-1 | . | CSASPVEGYEQYF | TGCAGTGCTAGTCCTGTCGAAGGATACGAGCAGTACTTC
. | TRBJ2-1 | TRBV25-1 | . | CASRTRHNEQFF | TGTGCCAGCAGGACTAGACACAATGAGCAGTTCTTC
. | TRBJ2-7 | TRBV20-1 | TRBD2 | CSARDWLAGGEQYF | TGCAGTGCTAGAGATTGGCTAGCGGGGGGCGAGCAGTACTTC
few | TRBJ2-3 | TRBV3-1 | . | CASRHAGRADTQYF | TGTGCCAGCAGGCACGCCGGGCGCGCGGATACGCAGTATTTT
. | TRBJ2-7 | TRBV5-1 | . | CASSLQPPMVEQYF | TGCGCCAGCAGCTTGCAACCCCCTATGGTCGAGCAGTACTTC
. | TRBJ1-2 | TRBV29-1 | . | CSSRGAGEEANYGYTF | TGCAGCTCGAGGGGGGCAGGGGAAGAGGCTAACTATGGCTACACCTTC
. | TRBJ1-5 | TRBV29-1 | . | CSVGHHDQPQHF | TGCAGCGTTGGGCACCACGATCAGCCCCAGCATTTT
few | TRBJ2-1 | TRBV2 | . | CASSDGPVNEQFF | TGTGCCAGCAGCGACGGACCTGTGAATGAGCAGTTCTTC
. | TRBJ2-1 | TRBV12-3/TRBV12-4 | TRBD2 | CASSVAGGRHEQFF | TGTGCCAGCAGCGTAGCGGGGGGGCGCCATGAGCAGTTCTTC
. | TRBJ1-6 | TRBV20-1 | . | CSVGRANSPLHF | TGCAGTGTTGGCAGGGCTAATTCACCCCTCCACTTT